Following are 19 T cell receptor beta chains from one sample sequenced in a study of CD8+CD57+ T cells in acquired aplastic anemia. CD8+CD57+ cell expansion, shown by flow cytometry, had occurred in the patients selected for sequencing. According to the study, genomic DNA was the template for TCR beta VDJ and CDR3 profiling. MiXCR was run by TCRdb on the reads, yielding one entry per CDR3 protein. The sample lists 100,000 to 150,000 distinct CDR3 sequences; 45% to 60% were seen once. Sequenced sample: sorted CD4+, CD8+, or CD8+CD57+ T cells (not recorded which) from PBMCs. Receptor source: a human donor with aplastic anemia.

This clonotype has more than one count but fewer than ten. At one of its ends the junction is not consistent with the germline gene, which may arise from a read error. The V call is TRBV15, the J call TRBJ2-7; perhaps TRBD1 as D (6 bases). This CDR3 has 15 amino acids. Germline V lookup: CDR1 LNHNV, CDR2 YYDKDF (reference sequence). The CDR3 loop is CAASSLGQGFNEQYF. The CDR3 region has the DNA TGTGCCGCCAGCAGCTTGGGGCAGGGGTTCAACGAGCAGTACTTC.

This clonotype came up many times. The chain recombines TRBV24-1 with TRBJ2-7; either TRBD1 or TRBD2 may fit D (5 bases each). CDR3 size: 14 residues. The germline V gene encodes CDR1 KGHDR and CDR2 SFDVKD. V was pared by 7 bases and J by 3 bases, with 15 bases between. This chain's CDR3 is CATRTGRLYYEQYF. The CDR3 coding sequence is TGTGCCACCAGAACGGGACGGCTGTACTACGAGCAGTACTTC.

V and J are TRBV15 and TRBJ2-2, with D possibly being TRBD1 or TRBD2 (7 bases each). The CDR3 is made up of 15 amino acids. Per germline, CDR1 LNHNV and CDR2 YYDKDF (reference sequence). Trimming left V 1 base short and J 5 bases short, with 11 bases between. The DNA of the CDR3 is TGTGCCACCAGCAGAGTTCAGGGGGGGACCGGGGAGCTGTTTTTT. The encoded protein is CATSRVQGGTGELFF.

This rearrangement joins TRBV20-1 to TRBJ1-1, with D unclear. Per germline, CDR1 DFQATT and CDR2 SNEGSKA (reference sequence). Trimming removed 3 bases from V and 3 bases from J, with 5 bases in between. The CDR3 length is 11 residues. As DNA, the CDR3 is TGCAGTGCTAGTGACTACACTGAAGCTTTCTTT. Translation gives CSASDYTEAFF.

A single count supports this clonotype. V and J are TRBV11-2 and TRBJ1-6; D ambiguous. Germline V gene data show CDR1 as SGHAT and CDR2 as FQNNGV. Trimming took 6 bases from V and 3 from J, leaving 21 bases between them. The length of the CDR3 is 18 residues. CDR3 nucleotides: TGTGCCAGCAGGAAGGCGCTCGCGGTGGTAAACTATAATTCACCCCTCCACTTT. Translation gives CASRKALAVVNYNSPLHF.

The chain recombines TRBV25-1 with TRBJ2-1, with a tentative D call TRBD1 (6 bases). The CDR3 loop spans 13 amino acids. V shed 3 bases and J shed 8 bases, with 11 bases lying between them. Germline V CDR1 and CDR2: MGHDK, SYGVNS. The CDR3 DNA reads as TGTGCCAGCAGTGATGGGGGCCGGCATGAGCAGTTCTTC. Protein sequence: CASSDGGRHEQFF.

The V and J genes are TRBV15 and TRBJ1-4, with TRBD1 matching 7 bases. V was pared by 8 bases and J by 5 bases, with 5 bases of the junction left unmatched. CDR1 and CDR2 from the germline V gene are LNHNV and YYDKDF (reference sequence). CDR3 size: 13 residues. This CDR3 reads CATRRGLNEKLFF. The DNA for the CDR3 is TGTGCCACCCGAAGGGGGCTAAATGAAAAACTGTTTTTT.

CDR3 region: CASSPSTGRYGYTF. The CDR3 region has the DNA TGTGCCAGCAGCCCCAGCACGGGAAGGTATGGCTACACCTTC. The chain employs TRBV7-3 and TRBJ1-2; D not certain. Germline V gene lookup returns CDR1 SGHTA and CDR2 FQGTGA. The CDR3 runs 14 residues. Deletions cut 5 bases from V and 5 bases from J, with 15 bases between.

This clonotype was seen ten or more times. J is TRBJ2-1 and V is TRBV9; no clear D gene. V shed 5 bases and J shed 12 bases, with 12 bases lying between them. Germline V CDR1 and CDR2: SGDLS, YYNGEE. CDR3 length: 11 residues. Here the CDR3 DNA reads TGTGCCAGCAGTCATAACGAGAGGCAGTTCTTC. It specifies CASSHNERQFF.

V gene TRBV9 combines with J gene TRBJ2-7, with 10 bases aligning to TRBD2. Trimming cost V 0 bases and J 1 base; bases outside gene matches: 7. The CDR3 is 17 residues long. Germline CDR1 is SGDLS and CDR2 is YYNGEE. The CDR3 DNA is TGTGCCAGCAGCGTAGGGAGCGGGGGGGCCGTTTCCTACGAGCAGTACTTC. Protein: CASSVGSGGAVSYEQYF.

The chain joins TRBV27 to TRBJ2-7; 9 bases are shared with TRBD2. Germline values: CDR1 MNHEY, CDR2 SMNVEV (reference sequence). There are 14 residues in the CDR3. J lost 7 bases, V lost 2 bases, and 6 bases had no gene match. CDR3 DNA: TGTGCCAGCAGTTTACTGGCTAGCGGGAATGAGCAGTACTTC. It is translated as CASSLLASGNEQYF.

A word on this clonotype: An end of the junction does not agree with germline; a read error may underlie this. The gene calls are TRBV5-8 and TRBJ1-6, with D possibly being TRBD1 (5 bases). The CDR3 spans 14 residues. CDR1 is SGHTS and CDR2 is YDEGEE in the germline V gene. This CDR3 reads CASTPWGHNPPLHF. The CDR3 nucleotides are TGTGCCAGCACCCCGTGGGGCCATAATCCACCCCTCCACTTT.

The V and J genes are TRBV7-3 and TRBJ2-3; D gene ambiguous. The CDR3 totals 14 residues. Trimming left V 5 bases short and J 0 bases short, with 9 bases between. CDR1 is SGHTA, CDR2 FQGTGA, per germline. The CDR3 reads CASSIGRSTDTQYF. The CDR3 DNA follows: TGTGCCAGCAGCATAGGGCGCAGCACAGATACGCAGTATTTT.

CDR3 sequence reads: CASSLGSPYEQYF. CDR3 coding DNA: TGTGCCAGCAGCTTGGGGAGCCCCTACGAGCAGTACTTC. The chain recombines TRBV11-1 with TRBJ2-7; D might be TRBD2 (5 bases). The CDR3 is 13 residues long. The germline V and J ends were trimmed by 3 bases and 2 bases, with 8 bases remaining between them. Germline V gene data show CDR1 as SGHAT and CDR2 as FQDESV (reference sequence).

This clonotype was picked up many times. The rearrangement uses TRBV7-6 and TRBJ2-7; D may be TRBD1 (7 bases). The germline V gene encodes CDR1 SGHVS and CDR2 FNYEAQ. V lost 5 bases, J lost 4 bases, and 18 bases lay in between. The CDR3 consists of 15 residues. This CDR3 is CASSPRGGGGYEQYF. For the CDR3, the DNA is TGTGCCAGCAGCCCAAGAGGAGGGGGCGGGTACGAGCAGTACTTC.

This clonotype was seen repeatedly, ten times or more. CDR3 residues: CASKDGEAFF. The DNA for the CDR3 is TGTGCCAGTAAGGACGGTGAAGCTTTCTTT. The chain is built from TRBV19 and TRBJ1-1; D is unresolved. The germline V gene has CDR1 LNHDA and CDR2 SQIVND (reference sequence). The ends were cut back, 7 bases at V and 7 bases at J, with 7 bases in the middle. This CDR3 has 10 amino acids.

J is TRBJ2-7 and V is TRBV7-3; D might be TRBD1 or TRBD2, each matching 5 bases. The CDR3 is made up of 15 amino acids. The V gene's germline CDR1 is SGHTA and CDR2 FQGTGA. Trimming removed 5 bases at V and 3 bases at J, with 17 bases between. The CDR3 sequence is CASSPNGVGGYEQYF. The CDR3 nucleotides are TGTGCCAGCAGCCCGAACGGGGTTGGGGGCTACGAGCAGTACTTC. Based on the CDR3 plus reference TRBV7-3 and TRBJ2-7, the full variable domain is GAGVSQTPSNKVTEKGKYVELRCDPISGHTALYWYRQSLGQGPEFLIYFQGTGAADDSGLPNDRFFAVRPEGSVSTLKIQRTERGDSAVYLCASSPNGVGGYEQYFGPGTRLTVT.

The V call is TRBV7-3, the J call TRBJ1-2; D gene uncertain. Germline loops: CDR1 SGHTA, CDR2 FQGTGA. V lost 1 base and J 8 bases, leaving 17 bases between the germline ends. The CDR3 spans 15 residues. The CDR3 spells CASSLNLNPYEGYTF. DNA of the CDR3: TGTGCCAGCAGCTTAAATTTGAACCCTTATGAGGGCTACACCTTC.

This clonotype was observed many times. CDR3 residues: CASSWGREATNEKLFF. The CDR3 coding sequence is TGTGCCAGCAGCTGGGGCAGGGAGGCAACTAATGAAAAACTGTTTTTT. The chain joins TRBV7-8 to TRBJ1-4; possible D gene TRBD1, 5 bases. The CDR3 runs 16 residues. The V and J ends lost 4 bases and 0 bases respectively, with 12 bases between them. Germline CDR1 and CDR2: SGHVS and FQNEAQ.